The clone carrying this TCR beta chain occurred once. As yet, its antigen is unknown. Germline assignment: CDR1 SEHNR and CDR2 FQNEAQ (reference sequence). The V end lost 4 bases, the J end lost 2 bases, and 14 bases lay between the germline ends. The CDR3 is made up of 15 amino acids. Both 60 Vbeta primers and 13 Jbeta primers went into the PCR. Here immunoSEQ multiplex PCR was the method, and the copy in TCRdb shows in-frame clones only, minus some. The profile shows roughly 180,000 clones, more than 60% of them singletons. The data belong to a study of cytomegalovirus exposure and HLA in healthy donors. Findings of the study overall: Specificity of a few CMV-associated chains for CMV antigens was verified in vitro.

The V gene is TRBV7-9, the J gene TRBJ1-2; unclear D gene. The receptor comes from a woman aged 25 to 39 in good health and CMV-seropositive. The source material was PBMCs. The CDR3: CASSSSPGPNYGYTF. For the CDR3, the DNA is TGTGCCAGCAGCTCTAGCCCCGGACCCAACTATGGCTACACCTTC.